The clone carrying this T cell receptor beta chain was seen ten or more times. Antigen: not known. This record comes from a study of T-cell reconstitution after alpha-beta-depleted transplantation in children. Findings of the study overall: For some patients, TCRbeta diversity was high at day 60 because of recipient T cells and thymic progenitors that survived. Most T-cell counts and diversity one year after the transplant came from T cells that were newly produced. Reportedly, only several hundred clones from non-depleted graft cells drove alpha-beta T-cell counts at about two months.

The V and J ends lost 0 bases and 1 base respectively, with 11 bases between them. This CDR3 spans 15 amino acids. Germline lookup yields CDR1 DFQATT and CDR2 SNEGSKA (reference sequence). Preparation of the TCRbeta library used unique molecular identifiers. A single record per CDR3 protein comes from TCRdb applying MiXCR to the PCR reads. This repertoire shows 250,000 to 300,000 distinct CDR3 sequences, over 9.5% found once; its top ten account for roughly 7.1%. This chain uses TRBV20-1 with TRBJ2-3; maybe TRBD1 (6 bases). Specimen: PBMCs, collected before TCRalphabeta/CD19-depleted stem cell transplant. The TCR sequence derives from a boy less than two years old with acute myeloid leukemia, due to receive a stem cell transplant. The CDR3, as DNA: TGCAGTGCTAGAGATCCGGCAGGGGGCACAGATACGCAGTATTTT. Translated, it gives CSARDPAGGTDTQYF.